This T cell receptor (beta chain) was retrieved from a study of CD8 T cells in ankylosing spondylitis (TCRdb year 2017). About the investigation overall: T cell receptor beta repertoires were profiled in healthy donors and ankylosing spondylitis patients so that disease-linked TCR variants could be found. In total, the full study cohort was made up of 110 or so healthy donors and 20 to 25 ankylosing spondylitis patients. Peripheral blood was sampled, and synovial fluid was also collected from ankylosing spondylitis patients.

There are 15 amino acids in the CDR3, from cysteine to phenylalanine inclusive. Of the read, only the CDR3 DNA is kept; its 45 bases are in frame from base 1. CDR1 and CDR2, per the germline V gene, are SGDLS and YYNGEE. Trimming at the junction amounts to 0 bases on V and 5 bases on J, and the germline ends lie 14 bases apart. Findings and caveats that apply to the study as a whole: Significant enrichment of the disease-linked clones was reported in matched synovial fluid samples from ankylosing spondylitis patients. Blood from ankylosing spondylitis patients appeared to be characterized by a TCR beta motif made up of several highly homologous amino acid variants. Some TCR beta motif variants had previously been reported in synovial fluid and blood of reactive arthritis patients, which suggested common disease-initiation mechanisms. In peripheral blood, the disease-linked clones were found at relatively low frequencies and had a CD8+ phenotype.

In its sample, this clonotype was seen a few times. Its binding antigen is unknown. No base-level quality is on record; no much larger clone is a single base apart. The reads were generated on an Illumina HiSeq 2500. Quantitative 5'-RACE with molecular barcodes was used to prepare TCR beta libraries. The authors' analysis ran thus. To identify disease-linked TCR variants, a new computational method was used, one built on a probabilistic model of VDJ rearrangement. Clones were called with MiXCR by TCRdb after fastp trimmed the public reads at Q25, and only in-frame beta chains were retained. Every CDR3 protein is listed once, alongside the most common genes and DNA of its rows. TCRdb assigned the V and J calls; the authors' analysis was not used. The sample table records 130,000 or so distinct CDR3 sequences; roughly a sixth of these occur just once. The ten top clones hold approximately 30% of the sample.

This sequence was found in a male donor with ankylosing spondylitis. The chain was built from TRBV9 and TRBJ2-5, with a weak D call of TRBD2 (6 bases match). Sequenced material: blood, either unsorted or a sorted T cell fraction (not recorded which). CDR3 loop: CASSVGFGGKETQYF. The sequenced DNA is TGTGCCAGCAGCGTAGGTTTCGGAGGGAAGGAGACCCAGTACTTC.